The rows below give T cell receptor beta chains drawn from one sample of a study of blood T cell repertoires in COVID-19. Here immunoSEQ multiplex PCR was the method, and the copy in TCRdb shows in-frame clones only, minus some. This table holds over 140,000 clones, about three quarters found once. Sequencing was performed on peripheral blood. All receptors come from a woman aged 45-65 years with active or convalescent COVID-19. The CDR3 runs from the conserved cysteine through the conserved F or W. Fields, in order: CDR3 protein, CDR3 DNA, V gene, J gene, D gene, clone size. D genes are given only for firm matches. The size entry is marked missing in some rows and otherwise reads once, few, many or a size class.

CAWANGRGPDTQYF,TGTGCCTGGGCTAACGGACGGGGTCCAGATACGCAGTATTTT,TRBV30,TRBJ2-3,-,-
CASSLMAREAFF,TGTGCCAGCAGCTTAATGGCCAGAGAAGCTTTCTTT,TRBV7-9,TRBJ1-1,-,-
CASSQDGSRGLGEKLFF,TGTGCCAGCAGCCAAGATGGGTCTCGGGGACTTGGAGAAAAACTGTTTTTT,TRBV4-2,TRBJ1-4,-,-
CASSGTSGGYEQYF,TGTGCCAGCAGCGGGACTAGCGGGGGGTACGAGCAGTACTTC,TRBV3-1/TRBV3-2,TRBJ2-7,TRBD2,-
CASSSRDSTPTNEKLFF,TGTGCCAGCAGCAGCCGGGACAGTACGCCAACTAATGAAAAACTGTTTTTT,TRBV21-1,TRBJ1-4,-,few
CASSLSGQLYNSPLHF,TGTGCCAGCAGTTTATCCGGACAGCTCTATAATTCACCCCTCCACTTT,TRBV27,TRBJ1-6,-,few
CATEGGEQFF,TGTGCCACCGAAGGAGGTGAGCAGTTCTTC,TRBV28,TRBJ2-1,-,-
CASSIDLRGEAFF,TGTGCCAGTAGTATAGATCTAAGGGGTGAAGCTTTCTTT,TRBV19,TRBJ1-1,-,few
CAISEPLRTGELFF,TGTGCCATCAGTGAACCCTTGAGGACCGGGGAGCTGTTTTTT,TRBV10-3,TRBJ2-2,-,few
CAWRAAPGTEAFF,TGTGCCTGGAGGGCTGCCCCGGGGACTGAAGCTTTCTTT,TRBV30,TRBJ1-1,-,-
CASSEWGHSFSNQPQHF,TGTGCCAGCAGTGAATGGGGGCACAGTTTTAGCAATCAGCCCCAGCATTTT,TRBV25-1,TRBJ1-5,-,-
CASSPLAGTHSTDTQYF,TGTGCCAGCTCACCTCTAGCGGGGACGCATAGCACAGATACGCAGTATTTT,TRBV18,TRBJ2-3,TRBD2,-
CASSSDRYYGYTF,TGTGCCAGCAGCTCGGACAGATACTATGGCTACACCTTC,TRBV7-2,TRBJ1-2,-,-
CASSLTGVTEAFF,TGTGCCAGCAGCTTAACAGGGGTTACTGAAGCTTTCTTT,TRBV11-3,TRBJ1-1,TRBD1,-
CASSFGWSYEQYF,TGTGCCAGCAGCTTCGGTTGGTCCTACGAGCAGTACTTC,TRBV5-4,TRBJ2-7,-,-
CASSQEPERHRVNYGYTF,TGTGCCAGCAGCCAAGAACCCGAACGGCACAGGGTAAACTATGGCTACACCTTC,TRBV4-2,TRBJ1-2,-,once
CASSEIGVEKLFF,TGTGCCAGCAGTGAAATCGGGGTTGAAAAACTGTTTTTT,TRBV25-1,TRBJ1-4,-,-
CASLSAGTDNTEAFF,TGTGCCAGCCTCTCCGCGGGGACAGATAACACTGAAGCTTTCTTT,TRBV28,TRBJ1-1,TRBD1,-
CASSAGLPHGYTF,TGTGCCAGCAGTGCAGGGCTTCCTCATGGCTACACCTTC,TRBV28,TRBJ1-2,-,-
CASSLEPTGNSGNTIYF,TGTGCCAGCAGCTTGGAACCTACAGGAAACTCTGGAAACACCATATATTTT,TRBV5-4,TRBJ1-3,-,-
CASSPPQGLPYF,TGTGCCAGCAGCCCCCCCCAGGGCTTGCCGTACTTC,TRBV7-2,TRBJ2-7,-,-
CSVRDNFNQPQHF,TGCAGCGTTAGGGACAACTTCAATCAGCCCCAGCATTTT,TRBV29-1,TRBJ1-5,-,few
CASISRATSNTGELFF,TGTGCCAGCATCTCTCGAGCTACGTCGAACACCGGGGAGCTGTTTTTT,TRBV9,TRBJ2-2,-,few
CASSRRAYTEAFF,TGTGCCAGCTCCCGCAGGGCCTATACTGAAGCTTTCTTT,TRBV11-3,TRBJ1-1,-,-
CASSAGRGQGKETQYF,TGTGCCAGCAGCGCGGGGAGGGGACAGGGGAAAGAGACCCAGTACTTC,TRBV9,TRBJ2-5,TRBD1,-
CASSTNGRTGRTGELFF,TGTGCCAGCAGCACCAACGGGCGGACAGGGAGGACCGGGGAGCTGTTTTTT,TRBV9,TRBJ2-2,TRBD1,-
CATSRDQTSKYF,TGTGCCACCAGCAGAGACCAGACTAGCAAGTATTTT,TRBV15,TRBJ2-3,TRBD2,-